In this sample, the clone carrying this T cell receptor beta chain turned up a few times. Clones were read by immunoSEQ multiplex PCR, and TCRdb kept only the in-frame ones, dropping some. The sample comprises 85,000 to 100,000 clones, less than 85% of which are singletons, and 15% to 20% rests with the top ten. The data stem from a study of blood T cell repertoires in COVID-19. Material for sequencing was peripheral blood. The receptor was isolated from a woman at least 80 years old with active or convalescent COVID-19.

The CDR3 nucleotides are TGTGCCAGTAGTATACAGGGCGACTACGAGCAGTACTTC. Translated: CASSIQGDYEQYF. The chain combines TRBV19 with TRBJ2-7; tentative D call: TRBD1 (5 bases). Germline V gives CDR1 LNHDA, CDR2 SQIVND (reference sequence). V dropped 2 bases and J dropped 3 bases, with 8 bases sitting between them. The CDR3 length is 13 residues. The full variable domain, rest sourced from reference TRBV19 and TRBJ2-7, is DGGITQSPKYLFRKEGQNVTLSCEQNLNHDAMYWYRQDPGQGLRLIYYSQIVNDFQKGDIAEGYSVSREKKESFPLTVTSAQKNPTAFYLCASSIQGDYEQYFGPGTRLTVT.